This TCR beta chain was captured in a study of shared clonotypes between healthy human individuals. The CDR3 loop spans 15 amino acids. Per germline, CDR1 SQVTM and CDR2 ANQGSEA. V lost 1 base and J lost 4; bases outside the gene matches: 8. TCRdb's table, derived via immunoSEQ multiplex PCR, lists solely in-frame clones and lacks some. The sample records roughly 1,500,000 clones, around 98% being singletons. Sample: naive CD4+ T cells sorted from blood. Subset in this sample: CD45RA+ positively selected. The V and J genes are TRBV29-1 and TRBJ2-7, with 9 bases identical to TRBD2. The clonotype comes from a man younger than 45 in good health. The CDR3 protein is CSVEGIAGDLYEQYF. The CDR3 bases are TGCAGCGTTGAAGGAATAGCGGGAGACCTTTACGAGCAGTACTTC.